This T cell receptor (beta chain) was documented in a study of Graves' ophthalmopathy and Graves' hyperthyroidism. Worth noting for this clonotype: The antigen remains undetermined.

This CDR3 is 12 amino acids long. Germline V gene lookup returns CDR1 KGHSH and CDR2 LQKENI. Trimming left V 6 bases short and J 7 bases short, with 13 bases between. Amplified material comprised TCR beta CDR3 regions derived from RNA transcripts. Scientists carried out first-round RT-PCR using HTBI primers and then a second-round multiplex PCR. TCRdb passed the multiplex PCR reads through MiXCR, listing each CDR3 protein once. The sample has over 650,000 distinct CDR3 sequences; approximately 39% are singletons. Findings of the study overall: Using 13 signatures, a model distinguished ophthalmopathy from stable hyperthyroidism, reaching around 85% sensitivity and 70% to 83% specificity.

The clonotype comes from an adult man with Graves' ophthalmopathy. Sequencing was done on a sample of peripheral blood. J is TRBJ2-7 and V is TRBV18; D possibly corresponds to TRBD2 (6 bases). The CDR3 loop reads CASSRDSLEQYF. The DNA of the CDR3 is TGTGCCAGCTCGCGGGACTCCTTGGAGCAGTACTTC. Looking up the rest from reference TRBV18 and TRBJ2-7 gives the full variable domain: NAGVMQNPRHLVRRRGQEARLRCSPMKGHSHVYWYRQLPEEGLKFMVYLQKENIIDESGMPKERFSAEFPKEGPSILRIQQVVRGDSAAYFCASSRDSLEQYFGPGTRLTVT.